This record looks at one T cell receptor (beta chain) sequence and its context. Its antigen remains unidentified. The repertoire was sequenced with immunoSEQ multiplex PCR; TCRdb's copy has only in-frame clones and lacks some. This table has fewer than 400,000 clones, around 89% appearing once. As to treatment: roughly 19 received Ad26.COV2.S at low or high dose, single or two shots; 5 received placebo; per-sample allocation not given. At day 63 after the first vaccine or placebo injection, samples were drawn. In Boston, the donor was an adult between 18-55 years of age. The sample originates from a study of Ad26.COV2.S vaccination and SARS-CoV-2 variants. Study context: The Ad26.COV2.S arm of the COV1001 trial was where the donor was placed. Findings and caveats of the study: In TCR breadth and depth analyses, total T cell responses may have been underestimated.

The CDR3 consists of 15 residues. Per the germline V gene, CDR1 is SGHRS and CDR2 is YFSETQ. V was shortened by 4 bases and J by 5 bases, with 15 bases between the two germline ends. The chain employs TRBV5-1 and TRBJ2-2; perhaps D is TRBD1 or TRBD2 (5 bases each). The clonotype was recovered from a person between 18 and 59 years old who received the Ad26.COV2.S COVID-19 vaccine or a placebo. The sample in question was peripheral blood, obtained in a trial of Ad26.COV2.S vaccine versus placebo. CDR3 sequence (DNA): TGCGCCAGCAGCGGCCGGGCCGAGGGGACCGGGGAGCTGTTTTTT. Protein: CASSGRAEGTGELFF.